Below are 28 T cell receptor beta chains sequenced from a single sample in a study of Graves' ophthalmopathy and Graves' hyperthyroidism. Beta-chain TCR CDR3 regions were amplified from RNA transcripts. The library came from an HTBI-primed first-round RT-PCR and a second-round multiplex PCR. TCRdb re-analysed the multiplex PCR reads in MiXCR, keeping a single row per CDR3 protein. The sample records 300,000 to 400,000 distinct CDR3 sequences, approximately 17% being singletons. Input material: peripheral blood. The receptors were sampled from an adult woman with stable Graves' hyperthyroidism.

There are many counts of this clonotype. J is TRBJ1-2 and V is TRBV6-5, with TRBD1 as a possible D gene (5 bases). The CDR3 loop spans 15 amino acids. Trimming pared 2 bases from V and 9 bases from J, leaving 19 bases between. Germline lookup yields CDR1 MNHEY and CDR2 SVGAGI. CDR3 loop: CASSYIKVGARSYTF. The CDR3 DNA sequence: TGTGCCAGCAGTTACATCAAGGTCGGGGCAAGGAGCTACACCTTC.

Ten or more counts support this clonotype. The J gene is TRBJ1-2, the V gene TRBV12-3 or TRBV12-4; 9 nucleotides align to TRBD1. Trimming at V came to 5 bases and at J to 1 base, leaving 5 bases not matched to a gene. The CDR3 consists of 15 residues. This CDR3 is CASSPLTGGNYGYTF. Here the CDR3 DNA reads TGTGCCAGCAGTCCCCTGACAGGGGGTAACTATGGCTACACCTTC.

This clonotype has a count of ten or more. V is TRBV7-2 and J is TRBJ1-1; 9 nucleotides agree with TRBD1. With 4 bases clipped from V and 11 bases from J, the junction kept 11 bases outside the gene matches. This CDR3 has 14 amino acids. The germline gives CDR1 SGHTA, CDR2 FQGNSA. DNA for the CDR3: TGTGCCAGCAGCTCCGCCGGGACAGGGTTGTACGCTTTCTTT. This gives the protein CASSSAGTGLYAFF. Looking up the rest from reference TRBV7-2 and TRBJ1-1 gives the full variable domain: GAGVSQSPSNKVTEKGKDVELRCDPISGHTALYWYRQSLGQGLEFLIYFQGNSAPDKSGLPSDRFSAERTGGSVSTLTIQRTQQEDSAVYLCASSSAGTGLYAFFGQGTRLTVV.

The V and J genes are TRBV28 and TRBJ2-1; no reliable D call. Germline CDR1 reads MDHEN; CDR2 reads SYDVKM. CDR3 length: 17 amino acids. V lost 5 bases and J 5 bases, leaving 22 bases between the germline ends. CDR3 in amino acids: CASSQDPGVSGNNEQFF. The CDR3 region has the DNA TGTGCCAGCAGTCAAGACCCCGGAGTGAGTGGAAACAATGAGCAGTTCTTC.

This clonotype showed up many times. J is TRBJ2-7 and V is TRBV27; D could derive from TRBD1 or TRBD2 (5 bases each). Trimming took 5 bases from V and 3 from J, leaving 14 bases between them. The CDR3 covers 14 residues. Per the germline V gene, CDR1 is MNHEY and CDR2 is SMNVEV (reference sequence). The CDR3 coding sequence is TGTGCCAGCAGTAAAACCGGGGCCGGCTACGAGCAGTACTTC. Its protein is CASSKTGAGYEQYF.

This clonotype was seen repeatedly, ten times or more. A clone one base away is much larger, so this may be a read error. J is TRBJ2-7 and V is TRBV2; 8 bases match TRBD1. This CDR3 region has 14 residues. The V and J ends lost 5 bases and 0 bases, in that order; junction bases with no gene match: 3. Germline-derived CDR1 and CDR2 are SNHLY and FYNNEI. CDR3 nucleotide sequence: TGTGCCAGCAGTTGGGACAGGAGCTCCTACGAGCAGTACTTC. This translates into CASSWDRSSYEQYF.

This clonotype was seen ten or more times. The CDR3 protein is CASSYQTHGQGAGGYTF. As DNA, the CDR3 is TGTGCCAGCAGTTACCAAACCCATGGACAGGGGGCGGGTGGCTACACCTTC. The V and J genes are TRBV6-5 and TRBJ1-2; 11 bases are shared with TRBD1. V gave up 2 bases and J gave up 7 bases; unmatched junction bases: 12. From germline, CDR1 is MNHEY and CDR2 SVGAGI. The CDR3 length is 17 residues.

The CDR3 DNA follows: TGTGCCAGTACCTCCCGTCCGGGACTAGCGGGAGCCGGGGAGCTGTTTTTT. As protein: CASTSRPGLAGAGELFF. The gene calls are TRBV19 and TRBJ2-2; 14 nucleotides align to TRBD2. The CDR3 extends over 17 amino acids. Trimming removed 7 bases from V and 6 bases from J; junction bases left unmatched: 10. The germline CDR1 and CDR2 sequences are LNHDA and SQIVND (reference sequence).

There are many counts of this clonotype. The chain combines TRBV5-1 with TRBJ2-7; D is undetermined. Per the germline V gene, CDR1 is SGHRS and CDR2 is YFSETQ. The CDR3 is made up of 14 amino acids. Deletions cut 0 bases from V and 6 bases from J, with 13 bases between. For the CDR3, the DNA is TGCGCCAGCAGCTTGGGCCCTCCGCCTCGCGAGCAGTACTTC. Amino acids: CASSLGPPPREQYF.

This clonotype was counted ten times or more. The V and J genes are TRBV12-3 or TRBV12-4 and TRBJ2-2; the match to TRBD2 covers 7 bases. After removal of 6 bases from V and 1 base from J, the junction contained 8 bases not matched to a gene. This CDR3 region has 16 residues. The DNA of the CDR3 is TGTGCCAGCAGACAGAGGGACTACGAGAACACCGGGGAGCTGTTTTTT. Its protein product is CASRQRDYENTGELFF.

At least ten counts were recorded for this clonotype. The V and J genes are TRBV28 and TRBJ2-7, with TRBD2 matching 9 bases. This CDR3 has 15 amino acids. Germline V gives CDR1 MDHEN, CDR2 SYDVKM. Trimming cost V 3 bases and J 4 bases; bases outside gene matches: 7. The CDR3 here is CASSFLGSGSYEQYF. CDR3 bases: TGTGCCAGCAGTTTTTTAGGTAGCGGGAGTTACGAGCAGTACTTC.

This clonotype was seen many times. The chain joins TRBV6-1 to TRBJ1-1; no firm D call. V was cut by 5 bases and J by 10 bases, with 14 bases left in between. Germline V CDR1 and CDR2: MNHNS, SASEGT. CDR3 size: 12 residues. The CDR3 sequence: CASSLDTARAFF. CDR3 nucleotide sequence: TGTGCCAGCAGTCTTGACACGGCGAGAGCTTTCTTT.

This clonotype was seen a few times. Just one base apart from a much larger clone, this may be a read error. The V call is TRBV12-3 or TRBV12-4, the J call TRBJ2-7; 10 positions agree with TRBD2. The CDR3 runs to 14 residues. The CDR3 coding sequence is TGTGCCGGCAGGCTAGCGGGAGCCCTGTACGAGCAGTACTTC. Translation: CAGRLAGALYEQYF.

This chain links TRBV2 with TRBJ1-2; maybe TRBD1 (6 bases). There are 13 residues in the CDR3. CDR1 SNHLY and CDR2 FYNNEI come from the germline V gene. V gave up 4 bases and J gave up 7 bases, with 13 bases separating them. The CDR3 protein is CASSVQGGGGYTF. Here the CDR3 DNA reads TGTGCCAGCAGTGTACAGGGAGGAGGTGGCTACACCTTC.

The sample holds many counts of this clonotype. V usage is TRBV6-9 and J usage is TRBJ1-2; D is perhaps TRBD1 (6 bases). V shed 8 bases and J shed 0 bases, with 10 bases lying between them. Germline CDR1 and CDR2: MNHGY and SVAAGI. This CDR3 is 13 amino acids long. The CDR3 here is CASHHRANYGYTF. CDR3 in DNA: TGTGCCAGCCACCACAGGGCTAACTATGGCTACACCTTC.

This clonotype came up many times. This chain joins TRBV5-1 and TRBJ1-2; 7 nucleotides line up with TRBD1. From germline, CDR1 is SGHRS and CDR2 YFSETQ. The V gene end was trimmed by 7 bases and the J gene end by 6 bases; junction bases not matched to a gene: 12. The CDR3 length is 14 residues. The CDR3 here is CASSQGGPSHGYTF. CDR3 DNA: TGCGCCAGCTCTCAGGGGGGCCCTAGCCATGGCTACACCTTC.

This clonotype was found many times. This sequence joins TRBV24-1 and TRBJ2-5, with a possible D match to TRBD1 (6 bases). From germline, CDR1 is KGHDR and CDR2 SFDVKD. The CDR3 has 14 amino acids. V lost 4 bases to trimming and J lost 4 bases, with 12 bases between them. CDR3 in amino acids: CATSDPQGGETQYF. In DNA form, the CDR3 reads TGTGCCACCAGTGACCCACAGGGTGGAGAGACCCAGTACTTC.

The J gene is TRBJ1-6, the V gene TRBV30; D perhaps matches TRBD1 (5 bases). This CDR3 comprises 13 residues. CDR1 GTSNPN and CDR2 SVGIG come from the germline V gene (reference sequence). Trimming removed 4 bases at V and 9 bases at J, with 13 bases between. CDR3 region: CAWTGRGISPLHF. CDR3 sequence (DNA): TGTGCCTGGACAGGCCGGGGGATTTCACCCCTCCACTTT.

This clonotype was observed at least ten times. This chain joins TRBV12-3 or TRBV12-4 and TRBJ2-1; no clear D gene. CDR3 length: 14 amino acids. Trimming cost V 3 bases and J 5 bases, with 11 bases left between them. DNA of the CDR3: TGTGCCAGCAGTTTTAGACTGCAACACAATGAGCAGTTCTTC. It specifies CASSFRLQHNEQFF.

This clonotype is a singleton in its sample. J is TRBJ1-1 and V is TRBV27, with D perhaps TRBD1 (6 bases). The CDR3 extends over 13 amino acids. Trimming pared 3 bases from V and 8 bases from J, leaving 13 bases between. Germline CDR1 MNHEY, CDR2 SMNVEV (reference sequence). The CDR3, as DNA: TGTGCCAGCAGTTTCCTACAGGGAACGGAAGCTTTCTTT. It codes for CASSFLQGTEAFF.

Ten or more counts support this clonotype. The V and J genes are TRBV20-1 and TRBJ2-7, with D unclear. The V end lost 4 bases, the J end lost 1 base, and 20 bases lay between the germline ends. CDR3 size: 16 residues. In germline, CDR1 is DFQATT, CDR2 SNEGSKA (reference sequence). CDR3 in DNA: TGCAGTGCTACCTTCCTTCACCTAAGGTCTTCCTACGAGCAGTACTTC. Protein: CSATFLHLRSSYEQYF.

The table lists this clonotype with many counts. The rearrangement uses TRBV28 and TRBJ2-4; TRBD1 might be the D (6 bases). The CDR3 is made up of 14 amino acids. Germline CDR1 is MDHEN and CDR2 is SYDVKM. V was pared by 6 bases and J by 4 bases, with 13 bases between. DNA for the CDR3: TGTGCCAGCAGCCCTAAGGACAGAAAAAACATTCAGTACTTC. Protein: CASSPKDRKNIQYF.

This clonotype has a count of ten or more. The chain has TRBV4-3 and TRBJ1-6; D possibly corresponds to TRBD1 (6 bases). This CDR3 has 13 amino acids. With 8 bases removed from V and 8 bases from J, the gap between germline ends came to 13 bases. CDR1 is LGHNA, CDR2 YSLEER, per germline. The CDR3 bases are TGCGCCAGCGGGAGGCAGGGGTATTCACCCCTCCACTTT. This gives the protein CASGRQGYSPLHF.

This clonotype came up many times. This chain links TRBV6-2 or TRBV6-3 with TRBJ1-1; unclear D gene. V was clipped by 6 bases and J by 1 base, with 9 bases between them. This CDR3 spans 13 amino acids. CDR1 and CDR2 (germline): MNHEY, SVGEGT. The CDR3 bases are TGTGCCAGCAGACACAAAGCGAACACTGAAGCTTTCTTT. Encoded protein: CASRHKANTEAFF.

This clonotype was found many times. This chain joins TRBV12-3 or TRBV12-4 and TRBJ2-7; TRBD2 is a possible D gene (6 bases). V lost 6 bases and J lost 2, with 14 bases in between. The CDR3 is 14 residues long. The CDR3 protein is CASSPRASAYEQYF. DNA for the CDR3: TGTGCCAGCAGCCCGCGGGCTAGCGCCTACGAGCAGTACTTC.

This clonotype was observed many times. The V gene is TRBV4-1, the J gene TRBJ2-7; D uncertain. The V end was cut by 0 bases, the J end by 4 bases, with 7 bases between. This CDR3 has 13 amino acids. The germline gives CDR1 MGHRA, CDR2 YSYEKL. The CDR3 bases are TGCGCCAGCAGCCAAGAATTGGGTTACGAGCAGTACTTC. Its protein is CASSQELGYEQYF.

This clonotype was detected ten times or more. The rearrangement joins TRBV2 to TRBJ1-3; D possibly corresponds to TRBD1 (5 bases). V lost 6 bases, J lost 2 bases, and 14 bases lay in between. CDR1 is SNHLY, CDR2 FYNNEI, per germline. CDR3 length equals 15 residues. The CDR3 reads CASRTSTVPGNTIYF. As DNA, the CDR3 is TGTGCCAGCAGAACATCGACAGTCCCTGGAAACACCATATATTTT.

The genes are TRBV27 and TRBJ1-6; possible D gene TRBD1, 6 bases. The CDR3 length is 15 residues. Germline V lookup: CDR1 MNHEY, CDR2 SMNVEV (reference sequence). V lost 5 bases and J 7 bases, leaving 15 bases between the germline ends. CDR3 loop: CASSPSDSWNSPLHF. DNA of the CDR3: TGTGCCAGCAGTCCCTCGGACAGTTGGAATTCACCCCTCCACTTT.